Below are 24 T cell receptor beta chains sequenced from a single sample in a study of blood T cell repertoires in COVID-19. Clones were sequenced by immunoSEQ multiplex PCR, and TCRdb holds only the in-frame ones, with some missing. In the table there are approximately 300,000 clones, more than 75% of which are singletons. The specimen sequenced was peripheral blood. Receptors were obtained from a man between 50 and 59 years old with active or convalescent COVID-19.

The chain carries TRBV6-5 and TRBJ1-5; TRBD1 agrees at 7 bases. Germline-derived CDR1 and CDR2 are MNHEY and SVGAGI. V lost 6 bases, J lost 3 bases, and 8 bases stayed unmatched. The CDR3 is 15 amino acids. CDR3 DNA: TGTGCCAGCAGCCGACAGGGTTGGTCCAATCAGCCCCAGCATTTT. This encodes CASSRQGWSNQPQHF.

The J gene is TRBJ2-3, the V gene TRBV24-1; 7 positions match TRBD2. J gave up 2 bases and V 5 bases, and 9 bases lay outside the gene matches. The CDR3 runs to 16 residues. CDR1 is KGHDR and CDR2 is SFDVKD in the germline V gene. CDR3 region: CATSGGGSGYTDTQYF. The CDR3, as DNA: TGTGCCACCAGTGGCGGGGGATCTGGCTACACAGATACGCAGTATTTT.

The rearrangement uses TRBV5-1 and TRBJ2-7, with D tentatively TRBD1 (5 bases). CDR1 is SGHRS, CDR2 YFSETQ, per germline. This CDR3 has 15 amino acids. Trimming stripped 0 bases from V and 0 bases from J, with 10 bases between. In DNA form, the CDR3 reads TGCGCCAGCAGCTTGGGAGCTGACAGCTCCTACGAGCAGTACTTC. Its translation: CASSLGADSSYEQYF.

This clone was counted a few times. The CDR3 protein is CASSSLAGTETQYF. The DNA of the CDR3 is TGTGCCAGTAGTAGCCTAGCGGGAACAGAGACCCAGTACTTC. The chain joins TRBV19 to TRBJ2-5, with 9 positions matching TRBD2. CDR3 length: 14 residues. CDR1 and CDR2 from the germline V gene are LNHDA and SQIVND (reference sequence). The trim removed 4 bases at V and 4 bases at J, leaving 4 bases unmatched.

V and J are TRBV5-1 and TRBJ1-6; a possible D gene is TRBD1 (5 bases). V gave up 5 bases and J gave up 7 bases, with 13 bases separating them. The CDR3 is 14 amino acids. Germline V gene data show CDR1 as SGHRS and CDR2 as YFSETQ. This chain's CDR3 is CASSQGFKNSPLHF. The CDR3 DNA sequence: TGCGCCAGCAGTCAGGGTTTTAAAAATTCACCCCTCCACTTT. Using reference TRBV5-1 and TRBJ1-6 for the parts outside the CDR3, the full variable domain is KAGVTQTPRYLIKTRGQQVTLSCSPISGHRSVSWYQQTPGQGLQFLFEYFSETQRNKGNFPGRFSGRQFSNSRSEMNVSTLELGDSALYLCASSQGFKNSPLHFGNGTRLTVT.

The CDR3 region is CASSFQTGGLYGYTF. The CDR3 coding sequence is TGTGCCAGCAGTTTCCAGACAGGGGGTCTCTATGGCTACACCTTC. This chain connects TRBV28 to TRBJ1-2, with TRBD1 matching over 9 bases. The CDR3 spans 15 residues. Germline CDR1 is MDHEN and CDR2 is SYDVKM. V was pared by 3 bases and J by 4 bases, with 6 bases of the junction left unmatched.

This clone was picked up one time. CDR3 protein: CASSERGQGEAFF. The CDR3, as DNA: TGTGCCAGCAGTGAACGGGGACAGGGTGAAGCTTTCTTT. The V and J genes are TRBV2 and TRBJ1-1; 9 bases align to TRBD1. This CDR3 is built from 13 residues. The V gene's germline CDR1 is SNHLY and CDR2 FYNNEI. V trimming: 2 bases; J trimming: 7 bases; junction bases outside the gene matches: 2.

The chain links TRBV7-2 to TRBJ2-7, with TRBD2 matching 7 bases. V lost 7 bases, J lost 9 bases, and 15 bases stayed unmatched. Germline CDR1 reads SGHTA; CDR2 reads FQGNSA. The CDR3 sequence is 14 residues long. The CDR3 is CASTWTRLSRRQYF. DNA of the CDR3: TGTGCCAGCACATGGACTAGACTCTCTAGGAGGCAGTACTTC.

This clone occurred once. V usage is TRBV9 and J usage is TRBJ1-4, with D maybe TRBD1 (5 bases). V lost 4 bases and J 4 bases, leaving 14 bases between the germline ends. Germline lookup yields CDR1 SGDLS and CDR2 YYNGEE. The CDR3 runs to 15 residues. CDR3 amino acids: CASSSGAGHNEKLFF. CDR3 coding DNA: TGTGCCAGCAGCTCTGGGGCAGGGCATAATGAAAAACTGTTTTTT.

This clone was found once. J is TRBJ2-2 and V is TRBV28; the match to TRBD2 covers 12 bases. Germline assignment: CDR1 MDHEN and CDR2 SYDVKM. With 6 bases clipped from V and 5 bases from J, the junction kept 10 bases outside the gene matches. The CDR3 spans 17 residues. The CDR3 here is CASRRLAGGLGTGELFF. CDR3 nucleotide sequence: TGTGCCAGCAGACGCCTAGCGGGGGGGCTGGGTACCGGGGAGCTGTTTTTT.

J is TRBJ2-3 and V is TRBV7-2; 13 nucleotides line up with TRBD2. The CDR3 spans 19 residues. Per germline, CDR1 SGHTA and CDR2 FQGNSA. V dropped 5 bases and J dropped 7; count of bases not matched to a gene: 18. The CDR3: CASSPRTSGGTNSRNTQYF. For the CDR3, the DNA is TGTGCCAGCAGCCCAAGGACTAGCGGGGGTACCAATTCAAGAAATACGCAGTATTTT.

This clone was observed a few times. J is TRBJ2-7 and V is TRBV4-1, with 10 bases aligning to TRBD1. Germline CDR1 is MGHRA and CDR2 is YSYEKL. The CDR3 has 14 residues. The V gene end was trimmed by 3 bases and the J gene end by 5 bases; junction bases not matched to a gene: 4. In nucleotides, the CDR3 is TGCGCCAGCAGCCATCGGGACAGGGGCCACGAGCAGTACTTC. Translation gives CASSHRDRGHEQYF.

This clone was seen once. J is TRBJ1-6 and V is TRBV10-3; TRBD1 might be the D (5 bases). CDR1 and CDR2 (germline): ENHRY, SYGVKD. This CDR3 has 14 amino acids. Trimming took off 2 bases at V and 14 bases at J, with 16 bases between the two ends. The CDR3 DNA reads TGTGCCATCAGTGAGGCGGGGCCCCCCAGGGCCCTCCACTTT. Translated, it gives CAISEAGPPRALHF.

The V gene is TRBV7-8, the J gene TRBJ2-7; 9 positions match TRBD2. The length of the CDR3 is 14 residues. From germline, CDR1 is SGHVS and CDR2 FQNEAQ. The V and J ends lost 5 bases and 5 bases, in that order; junction bases with no gene match: 7. CDR3 DNA sequence: TGTGCCAGCAGCCCCAGCGGGAGGTCCGACGAGCAGTACTTC. This codes for CASSPSGRSDEQYF. Using reference TRBV7-8 and TRBJ2-7 for the parts outside the CDR3, the full variable domain is GAGVSQSPRYKVAKRGQDVALRCDPISGHVSLFWYQQALGQGPEFLTYFQNEAQLDKSGLPSDRFFAERPEGSVSTLKIQRTQQEDSAVYLCASSPSGRSDEQYFGPGTRLTVT.

The chain couples TRBV29-1 to TRBJ1-1, with D perhaps matching TRBD1 (5 bases). The CDR3 is made up of 11 amino acids. Trimming removed 6 bases from V and 7 bases from J, with 12 bases in between. Germline values: CDR1 SQVTM, CDR2 ANQGSEA. The CDR3 region is CSVMTVFEAFF. The DNA of the CDR3 is TGCAGCGTGATGACAGTTTTTGAAGCTTTCTTT.

This clone was seen a single time. V usage is TRBV5-6 and J usage is TRBJ1-2, with a possible D match to TRBD1 (6 bases). Trimming shortened V by 2 bases and J by 10 bases, and 9 bases separated the two germline ends. The CDR3 sequence is 11 residues long. The germline V gene encodes CDR1 SGHDT and CDR2 YYEEEE. In DNA, the CDR3 is TGTGCCAGCAGCTTTGCAGGGGTCTACACCTTC. This sequence encodes CASSFAGVYTF.

V and J are TRBV6-5 and TRBJ1-1; TRBD1 matches at 8 bases. The trim removed 4 bases at V and 5 bases at J, leaving 6 bases unmatched. Per the germline V gene, CDR1 is MNHEY and CDR2 is SVGAGI. The CDR3 sequence is 14 residues long. The DNA of the CDR3 is TGTGCCAGCAGTTTTGCAGGGGGCAGGACTGAAGCTTTCTTT. Translation gives CASSFAGGRTEAFF.

The chain links TRBV28 to TRBJ2-1, with D maybe TRBD1 (6 bases). This CDR3 contains 13 residues. Per the germline V gene, CDR1 is MDHEN and CDR2 is SYDVKM. Trimming pared 8 bases from V and 4 bases from J, leaving 12 bases between. CDR3: CASGTGQYNEQFF. Here the CDR3 DNA reads TGTGCCAGCGGCACGGGACAATACAATGAGCAGTTCTTC.

This clone appeared a single time. The chain is built from TRBV18 and TRBJ2-7; 9 bases fit TRBD1. The CDR3 is 14 amino acids. V was pared by 5 bases and J by 0 bases, with 2 bases of the junction left unmatched. Per germline, CDR1 KGHSH and CDR2 LQKENI. The CDR3 nucleotides are TGTGCCAGCTCAATGGGACAGGGCTCCTACGAGCAGTACTTC. Its translation: CASSMGQGSYEQYF.

The chain has TRBV5-8 and TRBJ1-5; the D gene is possibly TRBD1 (6 bases). Trimming left V 0 bases short and J 0 bases short, with 10 bases between. The CDR3 totals 16 residues. Germline V CDR1 and CDR2: SGHTS, YDEGEE. The CDR3 protein is CASSLGWTDSNQPQHF. The CDR3 DNA follows: TGTGCCAGCAGCTTGGGTTGGACAGATAGCAATCAGCCCCAGCATTTT.

The rearrangement links TRBV11-3 to TRBJ2-1, with TRBD2 matching over 10 bases. This CDR3 has 15 amino acids. Germline V gene sequence: CDR1 SGHNT, CDR2 YENEEA. V dropped 0 bases and J dropped 4; count of bases not matched to a gene: 0. The CDR3 sequence: CASSLETSGYNEQFF. CDR3 nucleotide sequence: TGTGCCAGCAGCTTAGAGACTAGCGGGTACAATGAGCAGTTCTTC.

There are a few counts of this clone. This chain joins TRBV24-1 and TRBJ2-2, with TRBD2 identical over 13 bases. This CDR3 is 18 amino acids long. CDR1 KGHDR and CDR2 SFDVKD come from the germline V gene. The V and J ends lost 2 bases and 1 base, in that order; junction bases with no gene match: 3. DNA of the CDR3: TGTGCCACCAGTGATTGGACTAGCGGGGGCCTGAACACCGGGGAGCTGTTTTTT. Translation: CATSDWTSGGLNTGELFF.

The V gene is TRBV6-6, the J gene TRBJ1-2; 9 bases match TRBD1. This CDR3 is built from 15 residues. The V and J ends lost 0 bases and 7 bases, in that order; junction bases with no gene match: 6. Germline assignment: CDR1 MNHNY and CDR2 SVGAGI (reference sequence). CDR3 DNA: TGTGCCAGCAGTTACTCTGGGACAGGGTCAGGTGGCTACACCTTC. It is translated as CASSYSGTGSGGYTF.

V is TRBV5-4 and J is TRBJ2-7, with TRBD2 identical over 13 bases. The germline gives CDR1 SGHNT, CDR2 YYREEE (reference sequence). This CDR3 contains 15 residues. V shed 4 bases, J shed 6 bases, and the junction held 7 bases outside the gene matches. In nucleotides, the CDR3 is TGTGCCAGCAGCCCACCGACTAGCGGGAGGACCGAGCAGTACTTC. Translation: CASSPPTSGRTEQYF.